This TCR beta chain was sequenced during a study of blood T cells in healthy people across ages. This CDR3 contains 17 residues. A second PCR of roughly 6 to 12 cycles used a sample-barcoded 5' primer and a J-beta primer mix. TCRdb fed the 5' RACE reads into MiXCR, producing one record per CDR3 protein. The sample lists 1.5 million to 1.8 million distinct CDR3 sequences; about 42% were seen once. The chain recombines TRBV21-1 with TRBJ1-2. TRBV21-1 is termed a pseudogene. The TCR comes from a woman aged 18-29 years in good health. What was sequenced was blood. The CDR3 nucleotides are TGTGCCAGCAGCAAGGCAGGTCCACGTAGTCGGGACTATGGCTACACCTTC. Protein: CASSKAGPRSRDYGYTF.